This paragraph reports one T cell receptor (beta chain). This entry belongs to a study of control samples from healthy donors and cancer patients. V lost 1 base, J lost 2 bases, and 11 bases lay in between. Germline CDR1 reads LNHDA; CDR2 reads SQIVND (reference sequence). The CDR3 spans 15 residues. TCRdb's table, derived via immunoSEQ multiplex PCR, lists solely in-frame clones and lacks some. The sample includes 390,000 or so clones, 90% of them seen just once. This clonotype was sampled from a man aged 35 to 55 with head and neck cancer. Sequencing was done on a sample of PBMCs. The V gene is TRBV19, the J gene TRBJ1-2, with D unclear. CDR3 sequence (DNA): TGTGCCAGTAGTATAGGGGCAGCGACAAACTATGGCTACACCTTC. It translates to CASSIGAATNYGYTF.